This entry is about one T cell receptor beta chain. TCRdb called the 5' RACE reads again in MiXCR, with one record for every CDR3 protein. Seen here are about 920,000 distinct CDR3 sequences, over 9% observed once, and the top ten hold around 1.5%. This sample was included in a study of identical twins. No donor was unhealthy or non-Caucasian. There are 18 residues in the CDR3. Unmatched junction bases numbered 7, after V lost 0 bases and J lost 1 base. The germline V gene encodes CDR1 LGHDT and CDR2 YNNKEL (reference sequence). The data were also submitted as part of a second study, on yellow fever vaccine responses in identical twins.

Sequencing was carried out using PBMCs. The rearrangement links TRBV3-1 to TRBJ1-3, with 9 bases that match TRBD1. The TCR comes from a woman under 30 in good health. The CDR3 nucleotides are TGTGCCAGCAGCCAAGACTGGGACAGGGAAAAATCTGGAAACACCATATATTTT. It specifies CASSQDWDREKSGNTIYF.